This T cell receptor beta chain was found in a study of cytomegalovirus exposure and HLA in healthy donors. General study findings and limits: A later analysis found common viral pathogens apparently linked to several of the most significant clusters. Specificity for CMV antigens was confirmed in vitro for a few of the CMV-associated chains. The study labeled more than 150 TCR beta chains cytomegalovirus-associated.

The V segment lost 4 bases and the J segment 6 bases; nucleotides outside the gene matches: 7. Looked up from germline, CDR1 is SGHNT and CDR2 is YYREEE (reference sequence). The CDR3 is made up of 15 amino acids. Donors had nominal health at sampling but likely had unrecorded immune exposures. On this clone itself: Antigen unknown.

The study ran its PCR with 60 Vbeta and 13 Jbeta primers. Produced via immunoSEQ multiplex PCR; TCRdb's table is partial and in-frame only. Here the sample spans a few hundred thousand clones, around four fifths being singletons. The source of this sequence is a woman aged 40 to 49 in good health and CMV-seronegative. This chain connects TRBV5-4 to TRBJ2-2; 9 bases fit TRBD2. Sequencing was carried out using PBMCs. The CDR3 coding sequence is TGTGCCAGCAGCGGCGGGGGGGCGGTTTCCGGGGAGCTGTTTTTT. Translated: CASSGGGAVSGELFF.